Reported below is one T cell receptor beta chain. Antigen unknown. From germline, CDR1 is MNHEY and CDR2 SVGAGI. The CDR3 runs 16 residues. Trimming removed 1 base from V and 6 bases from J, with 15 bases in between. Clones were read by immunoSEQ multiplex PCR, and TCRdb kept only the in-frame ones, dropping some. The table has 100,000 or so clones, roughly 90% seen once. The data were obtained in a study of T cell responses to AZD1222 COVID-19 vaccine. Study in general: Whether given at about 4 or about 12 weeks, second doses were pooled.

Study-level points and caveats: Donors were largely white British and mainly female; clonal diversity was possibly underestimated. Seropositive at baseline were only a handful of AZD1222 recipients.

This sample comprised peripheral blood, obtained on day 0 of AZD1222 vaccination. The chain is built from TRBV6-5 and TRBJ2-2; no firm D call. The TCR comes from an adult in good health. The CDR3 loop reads CASSYYQVFNAGELFF. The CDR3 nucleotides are TGTGCCAGCAGTTACTACCAGGTCTTTAACGCCGGGGAGCTGTTTTTT.